The following is a T cell receptor beta chain sequence with its context. With survey level as its setting, the immunoSEQ assay was v3.0. Sequenced by immunoSEQ multiplex PCR; TCRdb stores in-frame clones only, minus some. The table has roughly 17,000 clones, roughly 78% seen once. The data were obtained in a study of long-term antiretroviral therapy in people with HIV. This CDR3 comprises 16 residues. V lost 1 base and J lost 7; bases outside the gene matches: 4. Germline V gene lookup returns CDR1 MNHEY and CDR2 SMNVEV (reference sequence). This TCR came from a man aged 30-40 years with HIV. This specimen consisted of unsorted PBMCs, obtained at the start of antiretroviral therapy. V and J are TRBV27 and TRBJ2-4; 13 bases match TRBD2. The CDR3 DNA reads TGTGCCAGCAGTTTATTGCCGGGACTAGCGGGGAACATTCAGTACTTC. Encoded protein: CASSLLPGLAGNIQYF.